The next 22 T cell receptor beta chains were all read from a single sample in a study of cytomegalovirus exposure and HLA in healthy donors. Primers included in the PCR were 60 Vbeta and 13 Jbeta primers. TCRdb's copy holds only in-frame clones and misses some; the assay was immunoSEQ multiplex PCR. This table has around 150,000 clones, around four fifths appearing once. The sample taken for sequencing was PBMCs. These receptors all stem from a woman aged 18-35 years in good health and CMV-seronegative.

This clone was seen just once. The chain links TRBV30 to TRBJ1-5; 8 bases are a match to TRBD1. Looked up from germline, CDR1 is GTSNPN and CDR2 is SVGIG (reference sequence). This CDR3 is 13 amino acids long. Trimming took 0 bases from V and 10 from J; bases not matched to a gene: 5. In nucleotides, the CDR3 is TGTGCCTGGAGTGTACAGGGGACAGGACCCCAGCATTTT. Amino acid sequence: CAWSVQGTGPQHF.

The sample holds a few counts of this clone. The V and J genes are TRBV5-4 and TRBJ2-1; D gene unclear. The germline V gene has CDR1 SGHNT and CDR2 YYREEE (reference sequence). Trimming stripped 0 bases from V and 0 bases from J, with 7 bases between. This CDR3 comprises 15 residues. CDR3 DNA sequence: TGTGCCAGCAGCTTGGACAGCTCCTCCTACAATGAGCAGTTCTTC. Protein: CASSLDSSSYNEQFF.

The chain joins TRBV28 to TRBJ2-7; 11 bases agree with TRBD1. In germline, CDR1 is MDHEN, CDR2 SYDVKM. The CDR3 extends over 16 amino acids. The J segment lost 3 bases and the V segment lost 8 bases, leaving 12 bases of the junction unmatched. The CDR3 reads CASSTPGTGGGYEQYF. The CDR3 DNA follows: TGTGCCAGCTCCACTCCCGGGACAGGGGGTGGCTACGAGCAGTACTTC.

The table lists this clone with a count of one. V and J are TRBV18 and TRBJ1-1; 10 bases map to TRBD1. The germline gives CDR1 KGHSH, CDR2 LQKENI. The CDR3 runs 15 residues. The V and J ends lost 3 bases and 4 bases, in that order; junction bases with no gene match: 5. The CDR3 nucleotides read TGTGCCAGCTCACCGGGACAGGGGATGGGCACTGAAGCTTTCTTT. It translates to CASSPGQGMGTEAFF.

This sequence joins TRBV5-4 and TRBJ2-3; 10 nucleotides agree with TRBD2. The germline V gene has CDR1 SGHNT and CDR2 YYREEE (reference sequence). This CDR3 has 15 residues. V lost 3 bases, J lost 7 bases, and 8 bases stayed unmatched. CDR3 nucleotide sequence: TGTGCCAGCAGCTCATCTAGCGGGAGAACGAATACGCAGTATTTT. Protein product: CASSSSSGRTNTQYF.

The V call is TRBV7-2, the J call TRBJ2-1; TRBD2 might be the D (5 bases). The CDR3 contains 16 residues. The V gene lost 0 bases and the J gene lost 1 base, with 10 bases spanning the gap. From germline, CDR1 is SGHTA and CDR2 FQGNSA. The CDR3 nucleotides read TGTGCCAGCAGCTTAGCATCGGGAATTTCCTACAATGAGCAGTTCTTC. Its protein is CASSLASGISYNEQFF.

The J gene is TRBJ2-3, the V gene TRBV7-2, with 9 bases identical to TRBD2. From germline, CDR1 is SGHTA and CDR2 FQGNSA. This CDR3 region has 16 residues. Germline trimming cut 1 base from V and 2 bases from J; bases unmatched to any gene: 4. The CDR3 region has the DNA TGTGCCAGCAGCTTAGTCGGCGGGAGGGCCACAGATACGCAGTATTTT. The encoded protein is CASSLVGGRATDTQYF.

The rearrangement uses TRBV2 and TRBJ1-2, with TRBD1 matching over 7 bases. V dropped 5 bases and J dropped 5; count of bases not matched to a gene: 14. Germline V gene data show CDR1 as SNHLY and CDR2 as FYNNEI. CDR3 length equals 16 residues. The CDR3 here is CASSPVVRGRRYGYTF. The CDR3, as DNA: TGTGCCAGCAGTCCGGTCGTGAGGGGGCGCCGGTATGGCTACACCTTC.

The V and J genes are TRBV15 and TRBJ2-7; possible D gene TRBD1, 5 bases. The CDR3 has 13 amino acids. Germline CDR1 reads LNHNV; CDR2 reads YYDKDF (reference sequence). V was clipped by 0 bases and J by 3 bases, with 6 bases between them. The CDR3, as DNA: TGTGCCACCAGCAGAGACAGGGACTACGAGCAGTACTTC. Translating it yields CATSRDRDYEQYF.

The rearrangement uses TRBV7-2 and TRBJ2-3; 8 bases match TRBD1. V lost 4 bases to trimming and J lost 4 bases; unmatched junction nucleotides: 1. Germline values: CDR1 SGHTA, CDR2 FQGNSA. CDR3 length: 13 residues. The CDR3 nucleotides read TGTGCCAGCAGCTCAGGGGGCCCAGATACGCAGTATTTT. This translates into CASSSGGPDTQYF.

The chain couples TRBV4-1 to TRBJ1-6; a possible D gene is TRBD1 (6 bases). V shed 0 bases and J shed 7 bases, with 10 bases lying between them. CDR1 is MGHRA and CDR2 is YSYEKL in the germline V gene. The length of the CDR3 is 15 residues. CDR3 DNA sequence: TGCGCCAGCAGCCAAGACAGGGGAGGGAATTCACCCCTCCACTTT. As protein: CASSQDRGGNSPLHF.

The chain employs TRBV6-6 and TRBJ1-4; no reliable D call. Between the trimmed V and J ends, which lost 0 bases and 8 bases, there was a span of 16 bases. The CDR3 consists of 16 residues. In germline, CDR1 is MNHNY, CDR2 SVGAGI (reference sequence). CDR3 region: CASSYSRGWAQEKLFF. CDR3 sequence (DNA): TGTGCCAGCAGTTACTCGAGAGGGTGGGCCCAGGAAAAACTGTTTTTT.

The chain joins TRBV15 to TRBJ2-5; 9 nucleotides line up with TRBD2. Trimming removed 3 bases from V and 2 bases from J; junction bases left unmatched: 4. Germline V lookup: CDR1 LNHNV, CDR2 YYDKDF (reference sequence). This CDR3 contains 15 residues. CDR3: CATSRLAGRQETQYF. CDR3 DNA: TGTGCCACCAGCAGGCTAGCGGGGAGACAAGAGACCCAGTACTTC. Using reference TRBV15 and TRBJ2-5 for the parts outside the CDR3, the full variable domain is DAMVIQNPRYQVTQFGKPVTLSCSQTLNHNVMYWYQQKSSQAPKLLFHYYDKDFNNEADTPDNFQSRRPNTSFCFLDIRSPGLGDTAMYLCATSRLAGRQETQYFGPGTRLLVL.

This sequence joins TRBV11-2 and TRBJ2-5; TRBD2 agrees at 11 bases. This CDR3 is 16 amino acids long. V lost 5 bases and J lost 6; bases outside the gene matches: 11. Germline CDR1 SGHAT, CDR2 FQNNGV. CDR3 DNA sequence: TGTGCCAGCAGCCACTTGGGACTAGCGGTAGGGAAGACCCAGTACTTC. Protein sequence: CASSHLGLAVGKTQYF.

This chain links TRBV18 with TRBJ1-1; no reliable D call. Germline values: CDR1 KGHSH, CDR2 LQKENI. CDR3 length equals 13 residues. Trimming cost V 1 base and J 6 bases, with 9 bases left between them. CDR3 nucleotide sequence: TGTGCCAGCTCACCACACGCGGGATCTGAAGCTTTCTTT. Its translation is CASSPHAGSEAFF.

CDR3 protein: CAWKGGTRAEAFF. The DNA of the CDR3 is TGTGCCTGGAAAGGAGGAACCCGAGCTGAAGCTTTCTTT. The chain uses TRBV30 and TRBJ1-1, with D unresolved. The CDR3 is 13 amino acids. From germline, CDR1 is GTSNPN and CDR2 SVGIG (reference sequence). V was cut by 4 bases and J by 6 bases, with 15 bases left in between.

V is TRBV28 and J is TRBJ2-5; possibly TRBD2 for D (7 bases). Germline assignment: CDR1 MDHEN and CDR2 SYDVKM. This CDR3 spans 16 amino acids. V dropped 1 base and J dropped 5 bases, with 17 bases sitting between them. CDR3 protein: CASSLSGGTRGETQYF. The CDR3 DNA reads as TGTGCCAGCAGTTTATCGGGGGGCACCCGTGGGGAGACCCAGTACTTC.

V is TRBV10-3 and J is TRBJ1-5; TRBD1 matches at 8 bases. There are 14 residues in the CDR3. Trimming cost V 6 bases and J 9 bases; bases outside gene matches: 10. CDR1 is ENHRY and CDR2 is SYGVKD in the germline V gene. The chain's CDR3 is CAIRSGRRGRPQHF. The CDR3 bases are TGTGCCATCAGGAGTGGTCGCAGGGGGCGGCCCCAGCATTTT.

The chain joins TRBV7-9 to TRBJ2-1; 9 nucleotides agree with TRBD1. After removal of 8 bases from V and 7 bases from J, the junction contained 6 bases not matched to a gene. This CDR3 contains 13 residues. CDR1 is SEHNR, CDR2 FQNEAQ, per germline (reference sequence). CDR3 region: CASLQGAYNEQFF. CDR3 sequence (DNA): TGTGCCAGCCTACAGGGGGCGTATAATGAGCAGTTCTTC.

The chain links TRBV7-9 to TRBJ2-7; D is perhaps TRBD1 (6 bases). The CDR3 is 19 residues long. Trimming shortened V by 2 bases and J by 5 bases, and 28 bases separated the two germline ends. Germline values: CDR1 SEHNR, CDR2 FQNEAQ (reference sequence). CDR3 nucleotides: TGTGCCAGCAGCTTAATTGAATGGCAGGGGAAAGTTCTCTCTCACGAGCAGTACTTC. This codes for CASSLIEWQGKVLSHEQYF.

The CDR3 region has the DNA TGTGCCAGCAGCGCCCCCGGGATCTCTGGAAACACCATATATTTT. Translating it yields CASSAPGISGNTIYF. The chain carries TRBV28 and TRBJ1-3, with unresolved D. Between the trimmed V and J ends, which lost 6 bases and 0 bases, there was a span of 12 bases. The CDR3 runs to 15 residues. Germline V CDR1 and CDR2: MDHEN, SYDVKM. Using reference TRBV28 and TRBJ1-3 for the parts outside the CDR3, the full variable domain is DVKVTQSSRYLVKRTGEKVFLECVQDMDHENMFWYRQDPGLGLRLIYFSYDVKMKEKGDIPEGYSVSREKKERFSLILESASTNQTSMYLCASSAPGISGNTIYFGEGSWLTVV.

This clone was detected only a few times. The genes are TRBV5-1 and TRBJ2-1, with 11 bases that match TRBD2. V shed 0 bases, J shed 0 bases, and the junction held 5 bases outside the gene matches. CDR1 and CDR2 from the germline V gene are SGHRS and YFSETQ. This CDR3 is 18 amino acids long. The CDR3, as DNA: TGCGCCAGCAGCTTGGGACTAGCGGGGAGAAGCTCCTACAATGAGCAGTTCTTC. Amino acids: CASSLGLAGRSSYNEQFF.